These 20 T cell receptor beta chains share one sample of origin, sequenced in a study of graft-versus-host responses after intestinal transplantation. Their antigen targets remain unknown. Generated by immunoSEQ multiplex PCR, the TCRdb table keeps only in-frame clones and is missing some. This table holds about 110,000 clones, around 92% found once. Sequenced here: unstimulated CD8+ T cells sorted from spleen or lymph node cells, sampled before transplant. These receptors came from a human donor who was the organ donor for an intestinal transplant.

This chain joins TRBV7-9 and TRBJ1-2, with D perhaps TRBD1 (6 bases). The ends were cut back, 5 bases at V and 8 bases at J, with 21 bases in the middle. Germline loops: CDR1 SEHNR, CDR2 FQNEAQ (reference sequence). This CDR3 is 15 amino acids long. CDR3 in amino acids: CASSTLRGAISGYTF. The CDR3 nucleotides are TGTGCCAGCAGCACCCTCAGGGGCGCTATCTCCGGCTACACCTTC.

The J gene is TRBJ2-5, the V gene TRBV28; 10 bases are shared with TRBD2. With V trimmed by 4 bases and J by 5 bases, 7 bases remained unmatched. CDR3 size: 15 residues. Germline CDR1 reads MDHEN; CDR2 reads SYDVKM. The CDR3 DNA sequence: TGTGCCAGCAGTTCACCTAGCGGGAGTAGGGAGACCCAGTACTTC. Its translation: CASSSPSGSRETQYF.

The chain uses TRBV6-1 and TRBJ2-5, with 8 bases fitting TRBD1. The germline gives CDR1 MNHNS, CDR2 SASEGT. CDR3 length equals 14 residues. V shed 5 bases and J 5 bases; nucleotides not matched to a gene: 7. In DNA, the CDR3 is TGTGCCAGCAGTAACGGACAGGGAGGCGAGACCCAGTACTTC. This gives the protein CASSNGQGGETQYF.

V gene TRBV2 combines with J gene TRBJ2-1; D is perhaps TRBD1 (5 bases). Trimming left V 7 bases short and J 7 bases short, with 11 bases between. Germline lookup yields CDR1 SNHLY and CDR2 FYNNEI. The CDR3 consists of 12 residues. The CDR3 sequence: CASIQGGNEQFF. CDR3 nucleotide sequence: TGTGCCAGCATCCAGGGTGGGAATGAGCAGTTCTTC.

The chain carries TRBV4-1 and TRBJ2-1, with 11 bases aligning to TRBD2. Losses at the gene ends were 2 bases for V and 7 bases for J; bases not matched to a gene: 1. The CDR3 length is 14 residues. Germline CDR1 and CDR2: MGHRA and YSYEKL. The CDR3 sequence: CASSQTSGSNEQFF. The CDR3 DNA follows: TGCGCCAGCAGCCAAACTAGCGGGAGTAATGAGCAGTTCTTC.

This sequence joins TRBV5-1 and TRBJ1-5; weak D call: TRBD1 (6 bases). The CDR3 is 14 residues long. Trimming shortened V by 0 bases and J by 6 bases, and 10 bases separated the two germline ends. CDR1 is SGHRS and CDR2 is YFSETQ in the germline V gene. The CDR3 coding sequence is TGCGCCAGCAGCTTGGGAGGGGGTAGTCAGCCCCAGCATTTT. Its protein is CASSLGGGSQPQHF.

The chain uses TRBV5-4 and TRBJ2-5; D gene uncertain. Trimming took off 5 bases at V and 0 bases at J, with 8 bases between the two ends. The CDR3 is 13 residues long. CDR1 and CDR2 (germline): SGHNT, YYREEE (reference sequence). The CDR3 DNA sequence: TGTGCCAGCAGTCTCAATAACCAAGAGACCCAGTACTTC. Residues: CASSLNNQETQYF.

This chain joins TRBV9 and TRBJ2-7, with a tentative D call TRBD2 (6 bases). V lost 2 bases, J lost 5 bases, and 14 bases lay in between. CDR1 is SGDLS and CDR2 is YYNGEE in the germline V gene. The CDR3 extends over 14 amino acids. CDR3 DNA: TGTGCCAGCAGCGTCGGGAGTCGGGACCACGAGCAGTACTTC. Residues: CASSVGSRDHEQYF.

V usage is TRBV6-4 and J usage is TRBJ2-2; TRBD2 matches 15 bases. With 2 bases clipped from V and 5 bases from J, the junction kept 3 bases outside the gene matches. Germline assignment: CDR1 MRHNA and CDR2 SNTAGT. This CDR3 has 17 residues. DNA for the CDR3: TGTGCCAGCAGTGACCGGGGACTAGCGGGAGGTACCGGGGAGCTGTTTTTT. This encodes CASSDRGLAGGTGELFF.

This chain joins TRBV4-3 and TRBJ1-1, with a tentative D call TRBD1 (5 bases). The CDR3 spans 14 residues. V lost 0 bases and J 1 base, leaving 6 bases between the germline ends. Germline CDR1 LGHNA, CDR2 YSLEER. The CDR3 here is CASSQDQGNTEAFF. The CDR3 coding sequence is TGCGCCAGCAGCCAAGATCAGGGGAACACTGAAGCTTTCTTT.

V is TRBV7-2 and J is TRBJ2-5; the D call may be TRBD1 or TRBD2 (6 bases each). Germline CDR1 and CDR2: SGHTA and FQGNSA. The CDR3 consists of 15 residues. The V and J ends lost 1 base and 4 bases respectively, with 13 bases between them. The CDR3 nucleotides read TGTGCCAGCAGCTTAGGTACAGGGACTGGAGAGACCCAGTACTTC. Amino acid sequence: CASSLGTGTGETQYF.

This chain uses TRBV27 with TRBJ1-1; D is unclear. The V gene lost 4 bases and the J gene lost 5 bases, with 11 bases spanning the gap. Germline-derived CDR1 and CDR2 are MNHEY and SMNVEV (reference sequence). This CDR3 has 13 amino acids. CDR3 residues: CASSYRGGTEAFF. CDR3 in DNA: TGTGCCAGCAGTTATCGTGGAGGGACTGAAGCTTTCTTT.

The CDR3 region has the DNA TGTGCCAGTAGTACGACTGCTTATTACCGCACAGATACGCAGTATTTT. It yields the protein CASSTTAYYRTDTQYF. The chain employs TRBV19 and TRBJ2-3; unclear D gene. Between the trimmed V and J ends, which lost 4 bases and 1 base, there was a span of 15 bases. This CDR3 contains 16 residues. CDR1 is LNHDA and CDR2 is SQIVND in the germline V gene (reference sequence).

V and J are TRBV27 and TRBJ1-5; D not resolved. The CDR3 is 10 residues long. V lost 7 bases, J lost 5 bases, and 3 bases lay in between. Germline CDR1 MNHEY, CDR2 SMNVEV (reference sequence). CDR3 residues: CASKDQPQHF. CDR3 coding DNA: TGTGCCAGCAAAGATCAGCCCCAGCATTTT.

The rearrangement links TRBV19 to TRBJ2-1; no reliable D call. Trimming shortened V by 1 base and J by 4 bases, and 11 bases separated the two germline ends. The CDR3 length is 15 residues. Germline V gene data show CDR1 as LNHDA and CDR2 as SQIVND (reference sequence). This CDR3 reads CASSIGSSAYNEQFF. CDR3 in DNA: TGTGCCAGTAGTATAGGCTCCAGCGCTTACAATGAGCAGTTCTTC.

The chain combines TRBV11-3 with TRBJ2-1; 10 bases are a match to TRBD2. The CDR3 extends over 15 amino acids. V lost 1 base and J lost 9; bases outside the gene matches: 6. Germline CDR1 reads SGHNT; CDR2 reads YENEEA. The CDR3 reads CASSLALAGVVEQFF. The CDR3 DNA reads TGTGCCAGCAGCTTAGCTCTAGCGGGAGTCGTTGAGCAGTTCTTC.

The CDR3 coding sequence is TGTGCCAGCAGCTCGTTCGGGGGTCTGGGCTACTATGGCTACACCTTC. It codes for CASSSFGGLGYYGYTF. The J gene is TRBJ1-2, the V gene TRBV5-4; a weak D match, TRBD1 (5 bases). The V gene lost 3 bases and the J gene lost 3 bases, with 18 bases spanning the gap. Germline loops: CDR1 SGHNT, CDR2 YYREEE (reference sequence). The CDR3 length is 16 residues.

The CDR3 region is CASSLAASEETQYF. CDR3 sequence (DNA): TGTGCCAGCAGCTTGGCCGCGTCAGAGGAGACCCAGTACTTC. The rearrangement uses TRBV5-5 and TRBJ2-5; D remains ambiguous. The CDR3 is 14 amino acids. The V gene's germline CDR1 is SGHKS and CDR2 YYEKEE (reference sequence). V gave up 0 bases and J gave up 5 bases, with 11 bases separating them.

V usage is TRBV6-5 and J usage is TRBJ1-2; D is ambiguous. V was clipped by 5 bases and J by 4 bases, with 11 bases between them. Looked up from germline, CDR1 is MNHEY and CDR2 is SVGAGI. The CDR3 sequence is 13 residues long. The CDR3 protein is CASSPPSPYGYTF. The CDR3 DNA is TGTGCCAGCAGTCCCCCGAGCCCCTATGGCTACACCTTC.

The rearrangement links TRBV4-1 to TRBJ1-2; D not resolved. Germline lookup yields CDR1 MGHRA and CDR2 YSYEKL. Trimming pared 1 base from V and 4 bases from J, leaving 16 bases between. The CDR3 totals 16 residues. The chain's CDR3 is CASSQVLVLGFYGYTF. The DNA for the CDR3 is TGCGCCAGCAGCCAAGTATTGGTGTTGGGGTTCTATGGCTACACCTTC.